This T cell receptor beta chain was sequenced in a study of CD8+ T cells in alopecia areata. The CDR3 is 16 amino acids. Germline V gene sequence: CDR1 SEHNR, CDR2 FQNEAQ (reference sequence). The J segment lost 4 bases and the V segment lost 4 bases, leaving 7 bases of the junction unmatched. The sequencing template was cDNA reverse transcribed from extracted RNA. Sequencing used immunoSEQ multiplex PCR; TCRdb keeps in-frame clones, though not all of them. This table holds approximately 120,000 clones, about 46% found once. The sample was NKG2D-low CD8+ T cells sorted from blood. The rearrangement links TRBV7-9 to TRBJ2-2, with 9 bases lining up with TRBD2. The receptor was isolated from a human donor with alopecia areata. The CDR3: CASSYGTSRGTGELFF. CDR3 nucleotides: TGTGCCAGCAGCTACGGGACTAGCAGGGGCACCGGGGAGCTGTTTTTT. The whole variable domain, remainder taken from reference TRBV7-9 and TRBJ2-2, is DTGVSQNPRHKITKRGQNVTFRCDPISEHNRLYWYRQTLGQGPEFLTYFQNEAQLEKSRLLSDRFSAERPKGSFSTLEIQRTEQGDSAMYLCASSYGTSRGTGELFFGEGSRLTVL.